This entry lists 8 T cell receptor beta chains sequenced from one sample in a study of T cells after posttransplantation cyclophosphamide. Generated by immunoSEQ multiplex PCR, the TCRdb table keeps only in-frame clones and is missing some. The specimen has 5,000 to 5,500 clones, none found just once. A marrow graft followed busulfan-fludarabine conditioning, with cyclophosphamide on days +3 and +4. The sequencing used PBMCs, collected after allogeneic stem cell transplant with posttransplant cyclophosphamide. All receptors derive from a female patient aged 30 to 45 who received an allogeneic stem cell transplant from an unrelated donor, was CMV-positive, and had acute and chronic GVHD. The graft donor may have given rise to some T cells.

In this sample, this clone turned up many times. The rearrangement links TRBV5-1 to TRBJ1-4; a possible D gene is TRBD1 (6 bases). The length of the CDR3 is 16 residues. V lost 4 bases and J lost 2, with 15 bases in between. Per germline, CDR1 SGHRS and CDR2 YFSETQ. In DNA form, the CDR3 reads TGCGCCAGCAGCCCTCTCGGGGGGGCGACTAATGAAAAACTGTTTTTT. This sequence encodes CASSPLGGATNEKLFF.

The chain recombines TRBV2 with TRBJ2-1; 8 bases are a match to TRBD2. Germline values: CDR1 SNHLY, CDR2 FYNNEI. The CDR3 has 15 residues. Trimming cost V 5 bases and J 1 base; bases outside gene matches: 4. In nucleotides, the CDR3 is TGTGCCAGCAGTTATAGCGGGACTTCCTACAATGAGCAGTTCTTC. Translated, it gives CASSYSGTSYNEQFF.

This clone was counted many times. J is TRBJ2-1 and V is TRBV18; 15 positions match TRBD2. The J segment lost 2 bases and the V segment lost 3 bases, leaving 2 bases of the junction unmatched. In germline, CDR1 is KGHSH, CDR2 LQKENI. CDR3 size: 17 residues. This CDR3 is CASSPRTSGRAYNEQFF. The CDR3 region has the DNA TGTGCCAGCTCACCCCGGACTAGCGGGAGGGCCTACAATGAGCAGTTCTTC. The entire variable domain, with the rest obtained from reference TRBV18 and TRBJ2-1, is as follows: NAGVMQNPRHLVRRRGQEARLRCSPMKGHSHVYWYRQLPEEGLKFMVYLQKENIIDESGMPKERFSAEFPKEGPSILRIQQVVRGDSAAYFCASSPRTSGRAYNEQFFGPGTRLTVL.

This clone counts as medium-sized. The V gene is TRBV6-1, the J gene TRBJ1-2; TRBD1 aligns across 10 bases. The J segment lost 2 bases and the V segment lost 5 bases, leaving 2 bases of the junction unmatched. Germline V lookup: CDR1 MNHNS, CDR2 SASEGT. The CDR3 sequence is 14 residues long. This chain's CDR3 is CASSRDRGNYGYTF. CDR3 in DNA: TGTGCCAGCAGTCGGGACAGGGGAAACTATGGCTACACCTTC.

This clone was seen at least ten times. The V and J genes are TRBV25-1 and TRBJ1-2; D is possibly TRBD1 (6 bases). Germline V gene lookup returns CDR1 MGHDK and CDR2 SYGVNS. Trimming pared 5 bases from V and 8 bases from J, leaving 18 bases between. The CDR3 sequence is 14 residues long. This CDR3 reads CASSTAGEYWGYTF. The CDR3 nucleotides read TGTGCCAGCAGTACGGCAGGGGAGTATTGGGGCTACACCTTC.

There are many counts of this clone. This chain uses TRBV2 with TRBJ2-5; 7 bases are shared with TRBD2. The CDR3 is 15 amino acids. J lost 5 bases, V lost 11 bases, and 17 bases had no gene match. The germline gives CDR1 SNHLY, CDR2 FYNNEI. The CDR3, as DNA: TGTGCCGGATCGGAGGGAGGGCCCTCAGTGGAGACCCAGTACTTC. Amino acids: CAGSEGGPSVETQYF.

In this sample, this clone turned up many times. This chain connects TRBV6-6 to TRBJ2-1; 9 bases fit TRBD1. Per germline, CDR1 MNHNY and CDR2 SVGAGI (reference sequence). The CDR3 is 16 residues long. Trimming at V came to 7 bases and at J to 3 bases, leaving 10 bases not matched to a gene. The DNA of the CDR3 is TGTGCCAGCACCACGTCAGGGGGACAGGGCTACAATGAGCAGTTCTTC. The encoded protein is CASTTSGGQGYNEQFF.

In its sample, this clone was seen many times. The rearrangement uses TRBV18 and TRBJ2-1; perhaps TRBD2 as D (7 bases). Germline CDR1 reads KGHSH; CDR2 reads LQKENI. V shed 6 bases and J shed 3 bases, with 21 bases lying between them. The CDR3 has 17 amino acids. In DNA form, the CDR3 reads TGTGCCAGCTCCATCCGCAGCGCGGGGGCTAGCTACAATGAGCAGTTCTTC. Translation gives CASSIRSAGASYNEQFF.